This TCR beta chain was recovered during a study of blood T cell repertoires in COVID-19. On the study more broadly: Samples came from the United States, Italy and Spain, spanning acute and convalescent COVID-19. Sample material is recorded as cDNA or gDNA derived from T cells, B-cell-depleted T cells, or PBMCs.

CDR3 length: 15 residues. Germline CDR1 and CDR2: ENHRY and SYGVKD. The junction had 3 bases not matched to a gene; V was cut back by 3 bases and J by 6 bases. In the original processing: Estimation of nucleated cell counts relied on the amplification of reference gene primers. Sequencing used immunoSEQ multiplex PCR; TCRdb keeps in-frame clones, though not all of them. The V and J calls and clone size are taken from that table; D and trimming were inferred from the DNA. The table lists about 410,000 clones, 75% to 90% of them singletons. This TCR came from a woman aged 25 to 39 with active or convalescent COVID-19. This rearrangement joins TRBV10-3 to TRBJ2-1; 12 bases map to TRBD1. The sample taken for sequencing was peripheral blood. The CDR3 loop is CAISDPGQGANEQFF. In nucleotides, the CDR3 is TGTGCCATCAGTGATCCGGGACAGGGGGCCAATGAGCAGTTCTTC.